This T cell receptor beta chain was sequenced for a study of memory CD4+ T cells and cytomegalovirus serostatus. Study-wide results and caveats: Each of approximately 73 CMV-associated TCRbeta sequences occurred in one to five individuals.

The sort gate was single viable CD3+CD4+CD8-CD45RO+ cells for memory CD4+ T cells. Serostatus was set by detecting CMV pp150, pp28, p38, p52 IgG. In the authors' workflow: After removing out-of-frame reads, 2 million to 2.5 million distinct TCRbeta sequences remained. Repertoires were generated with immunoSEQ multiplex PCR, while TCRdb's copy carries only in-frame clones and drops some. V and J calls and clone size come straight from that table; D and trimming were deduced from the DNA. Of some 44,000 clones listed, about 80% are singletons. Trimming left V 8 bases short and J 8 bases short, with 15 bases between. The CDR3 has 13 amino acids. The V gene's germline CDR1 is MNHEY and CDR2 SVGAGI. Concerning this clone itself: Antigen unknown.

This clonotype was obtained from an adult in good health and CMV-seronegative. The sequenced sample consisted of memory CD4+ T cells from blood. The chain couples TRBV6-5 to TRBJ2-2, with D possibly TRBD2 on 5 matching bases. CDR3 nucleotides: TGTGCCAGCTCGGGGAGAGAAGGGGGGGAGCTGTTTTTT. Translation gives CASSGREGGELFF.